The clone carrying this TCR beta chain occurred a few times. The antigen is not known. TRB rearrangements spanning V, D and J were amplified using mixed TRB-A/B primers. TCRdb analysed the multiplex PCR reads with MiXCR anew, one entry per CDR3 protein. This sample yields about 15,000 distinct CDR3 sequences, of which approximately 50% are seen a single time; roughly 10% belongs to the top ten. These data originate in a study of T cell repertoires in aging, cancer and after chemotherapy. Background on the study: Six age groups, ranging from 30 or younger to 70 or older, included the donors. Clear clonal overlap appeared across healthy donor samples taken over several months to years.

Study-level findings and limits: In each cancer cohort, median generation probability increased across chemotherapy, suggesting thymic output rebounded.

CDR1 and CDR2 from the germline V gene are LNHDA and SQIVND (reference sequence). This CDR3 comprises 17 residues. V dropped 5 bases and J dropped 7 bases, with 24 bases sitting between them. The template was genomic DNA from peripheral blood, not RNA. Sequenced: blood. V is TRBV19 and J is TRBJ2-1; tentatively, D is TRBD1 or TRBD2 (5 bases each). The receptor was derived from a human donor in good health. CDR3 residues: CASSLGLGRDVFNEQFF. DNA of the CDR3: TGTGCCAGTAGTCTAGGACTGGGCAGGGATGTTTTTAATGAGCAGTTCTTC.